The entry below gives a single T cell receptor beta chain sequence along with its context. Its antigen is not known. This table comes from immunoSEQ multiplex PCR, and its TCRdb copy is limited to in-frame clones, with some not included. The sample yields over 200,000 clones, 83% seen once. Among the 100 to 150 subjects of the validation cohort, separate from the roughly 650-subject first cohort, were the donors. The sample comes from a study of cytomegalovirus exposure and HLA in healthy donors. Germline-derived CDR1 and CDR2 are LGHNA and YNFKEQ. The V segment lost 2 bases and the J segment 7 bases; nucleotides outside the gene matches: 8. The CDR3 sequence is 15 residues long. Findings of the study overall: Confirmation was obtained in vitro that a few CMV-associated chains are specific for CMV antigens. There were around 160 TCR beta chains listed as cytomegalovirus-associated. It was found in a later analysis that first-cohort TCR clusters tended to co-occur in the 100 to 150 validation repertoires.

The rearrangement uses TRBV4-2 and TRBJ1-2; 9 bases are shared with TRBD1. Sequences were obtained from PBMCs. This sequence was found in a woman under 30 in good health and CMV-seronegative. The CDR3 loop is CASSQSGTGGSGYTF. The CDR3 coding sequence is TGTGCCAGCAGCCAAAGCGGTACAGGGGGCTCTGGCTACACCTTC.